This TCR beta chain was documented in a study of shared clonotypes between healthy human individuals. Method: immunoSEQ multiplex PCR; TCRdb's copy keeps in-frame clones and lacks some. The sample has 2 million to 2.5 million clones, 85% to 95% seen once. Comment on this clone: In the same sample, other DNA sequences code for this CDR3.

Sequencing used naive CD4+ T cells sorted from blood. Subset in this sample: CD45RA+ positively selected. This sequence was found in a man younger than 30 in good health.

The CDR3 DNA sequence: TGTGCCAGCAGCTTAGGAGGGGGACCCTACGAGCAGTACTTC. Translation: CASSLGGGPYEQYF. The chain combines TRBV7-2 with TRBJ2-7, with D possibly TRBD1 on 6 matching bases. The CDR3 consists of 14 residues. Trimming took 1 base from V and 2 from J, leaving 9 bases between them. Germline CDR1 is SGHTA and CDR2 is FQGNSA. Looking up the rest from reference TRBV7-2 and TRBJ2-7 gives the full variable domain: GAGVSQSPSNKVTEKGKDVELRCDPISGHTALYWYRQSLGQGLEFLIYFQGNSAPDKSGLPSDRFSAERTGGSVSTLTIQRTQQEDSAVYLCASSLGGGPYEQYFGPGTRLTVT.